These 12 T cell receptor beta chains were sequenced from one sample in a study of control samples from healthy donors and cancer patients. Sequencing was performed with immunoSEQ multiplex PCR; in TCRdb, only in-frame clones are kept and a portion is missing. The sample consists of around 100,000 clones, roughly 90% of them appearing once. The sample consisted of blood. The receptors come from a human donor in good health. The donor label of this sample is uncertain.

This clone was counted once. The chain carries TRBV5-1 and TRBJ2-1; 8 nucleotides align to TRBD2. V lost 0 bases and J lost 3; bases outside the gene matches: 2. Germline CDR1 SGHRS, CDR2 YFSETQ. The CDR3 sequence is 15 residues long. The DNA of the CDR3 is TGCGCCAGCAGCTTGGTTGCGGGAGGCTACAATGAGCAGTTCTTC. This codes for CASSLVAGGYNEQFF.

CDR3 coding DNA: TGTGCCAGCATACACGGGGAGCAGTACTTC. It encodes CASIHGEQYF. The rearrangement uses TRBV2 and TRBJ2-7, with D unclear. CDR3 size: 10 residues. The V and J ends lost 7 bases and 7 bases respectively, with 8 bases between them. Germline CDR1 is SNHLY and CDR2 is FYNNEI.

The rearrangement uses TRBV6-5 and TRBJ2-7; TRBD1 aligns across 9 bases. With 6 bases clipped from V and 7 bases from J, the junction kept 13 bases outside the gene matches. This CDR3 comprises 15 residues. The germline V gene has CDR1 MNHEY and CDR2 SVGAGI. CDR3 protein: CASRRYRQGGGEQYV. CDR3 in DNA: TGTGCCAGCAGGCGATACCGACAGGGGGGAGGAGAGCAGTACGTC.

This chain joins TRBV25-1 and TRBJ1-2; D is unclear. The V end lost 3 bases, the J end lost 3 bases, and 14 bases lay between the germline ends. CDR1 is MGHDK and CDR2 is SYGVNS in the germline V gene. There are 15 residues in the CDR3. CDR3 residues: CASSDTRRGDYGYTF. The CDR3 DNA is TGTGCCAGCAGTGATACCCGTCGGGGAGACTATGGCTACACCTTC.

This clone was picked up one time. The chain joins TRBV5-1 to TRBJ2-1; 7 positions agree with TRBD1. V shed 4 bases and J 12 bases; nucleotides not matched to a gene: 16. The CDR3 covers 15 residues. The germline gives CDR1 SGHRS, CDR2 YFSETQ. The CDR3 DNA reads as TGCGCCAGCAGCACTGACAGGGACCTCTGGCCTGCGCAGTTCTTC. It translates to CASSTDRDLWPAQFF. The full variable domain, in which reference TRBV5-1 and TRBJ2-1 provide the parts outside the CDR3, is KAGVTQTPRYLIKTRGQQVTLSCSPISGHRSVSWYQQTPGQGLQFLFEYFSETQRNKGNFPGRFSGRQFSNSRSEMNVSTLELGDSALYLCASSTDRDLWPAQFFGPGTRLTVL.

This clone appeared a few times. V usage is TRBV18 and J usage is TRBJ1-1; a weak D match, TRBD1 (6 bases). V was cut by 2 bases and J by 2 bases, with 9 bases left in between. Germline V gene lookup returns CDR1 KGHSH and CDR2 LQKENI. The CDR3 has 14 residues. DNA for the CDR3: TGTGCCAGCTCACCAAAACAGGGTAACACTGAAGCTTTCTTT. This gives the protein CASSPKQGNTEAFF.

This chain's CDR3 is CASSQTGESNQPQHF. For the CDR3, the DNA is TGCGCCAGCAGTCAGACAGGGGAGAGCAATCAGCCCCAGCATTTT. The chain combines TRBV10-2 with TRBJ1-5; 8 bases are shared with TRBD1. The germline CDR1 and CDR2 sequences are WSHSY and SAAADI. This CDR3 region has 15 residues. J lost 1 base, V lost 5 bases, and 4 bases had no gene match.

The gene calls are TRBV6-2 or TRBV6-3 and TRBJ2-1; D not certain. Germline CDR1 reads MNHEY; CDR2 reads SVGEGT. The CDR3 loop spans 16 amino acids. V lost 2 bases to trimming and J lost 2 bases, with 13 bases between them. The CDR3 is CASSYALAGTYNEQFF. CDR3 sequence (DNA): TGTGCCAGCAGTTACGCGCTGGCAGGAACCTACAATGAGCAGTTCTTC.

V is TRBV11-2 and J is TRBJ1-4; possibly TRBD1 for D (5 bases). V was pared by 5 bases and J by 7 bases, with 17 bases between. Looked up from germline, CDR1 is SGHAT and CDR2 is FQNNGV. CDR3 length equals 15 residues. CDR3 amino acids: CASSSTGPTGEKLFF. CDR3 nucleotide sequence: TGTGCCAGCAGCAGTACAGGTCCGACGGGTGAAAAACTGTTTTTT.

This chain links TRBV27 with TRBJ2-4; D possibly corresponds to TRBD1 (5 bases). Trimming pared 6 bases from V and 8 bases from J, leaving 14 bases between. CDR1 and CDR2 (germline): MNHEY, SMNVEV (reference sequence). This CDR3 comprises 13 residues. The CDR3 DNA reads TGTGCCAGCAGGGCAGGGATTTTTGACATTCAGTACTTC. This gives the protein CASRAGIFDIQYF.

This clone appeared a single time. The chain is built from TRBV6-4 and TRBJ2-1, with TRBD2 matching 11 bases. The CDR3 is 15 amino acids. The J segment lost 10 bases and the V segment lost 0 bases, leaving 5 bases of the junction unmatched. CDR1 is MRHNA, CDR2 SNTAGT, per germline. The CDR3 DNA reads as TGTGCCAGCAGTGACTCATCACTAGCGGGGGTCGAGCAGTTCTTC. This codes for CASSDSSLAGVEQFF.

The CDR3 sequence is CAAYVALNTEAFF. In DNA form, the CDR3 reads TGTGCCGCCTACGTAGCGTTGAACACTGAAGCTTTCTTT. The rearrangement links TRBV30 to TRBJ1-1; no clear D gene. V lost 8 bases and J lost 0, with 13 bases in between. Germline V gene data show CDR1 as GTSNPN and CDR2 as SVGIG (reference sequence). The CDR3 is 13 amino acids.